This T cell receptor beta chain stems from a study of blood T cell repertoires in COVID-19. The germline gives CDR1 DFQATT, CDR2 SNEGSKA (reference sequence). This CDR3 comprises 17 residues. The V end was cut by 6 bases, the J end by 2 bases, with 24 bases between. The assay was immunoSEQ multiplex PCR, and TCRdb's table has in-frame clones only and misses some. The sample contains under 250,000 clones, 80% to 90% of which appear only once. The material sequenced was PBMCs or T cells enriched from blood (not recorded which). The source of this sequence is a woman between 35 and 50 years old who had been exposed to COVID-19. This rearrangement joins TRBV20-1 to TRBJ2-3, with D tentatively TRBD2 (6 bases). Here the CDR3 reads CSASFIVGGDSTDTQYF. CDR3 nucleotides: TGCAGTGCGAGTTTTATAGTCGGGGGAGACTCCACAGATACGCAGTATTTT.